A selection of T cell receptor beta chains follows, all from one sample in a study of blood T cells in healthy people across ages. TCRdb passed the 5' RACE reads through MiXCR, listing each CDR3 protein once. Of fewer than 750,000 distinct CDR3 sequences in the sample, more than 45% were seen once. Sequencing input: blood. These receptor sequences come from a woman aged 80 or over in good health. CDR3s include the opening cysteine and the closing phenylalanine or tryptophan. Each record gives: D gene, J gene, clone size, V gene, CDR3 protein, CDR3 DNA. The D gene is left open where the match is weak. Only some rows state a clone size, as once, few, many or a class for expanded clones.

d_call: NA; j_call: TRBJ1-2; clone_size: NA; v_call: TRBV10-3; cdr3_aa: CAIRESGTGYTF; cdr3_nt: TGCGCCATCAGGGAGTCGGGGACTGGCTACACCTTC
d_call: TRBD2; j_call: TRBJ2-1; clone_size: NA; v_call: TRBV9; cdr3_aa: CASSEGTSGDNEQFF; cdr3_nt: TGTGCCAGCAGCGAGGGGACTAGTGGGGACAATGAGCAGTTCTTC
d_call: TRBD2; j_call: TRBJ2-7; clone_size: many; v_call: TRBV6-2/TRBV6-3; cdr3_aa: CATRLAGVREQYF; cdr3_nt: TGTGCCACCAGACTAGCGGGAGTTCGAGAGCAGTACTTC
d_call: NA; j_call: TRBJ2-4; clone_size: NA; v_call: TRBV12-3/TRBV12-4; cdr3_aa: CASSLISGANIQYF; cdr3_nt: TGTGCCAGCAGTCTAATTTCAGGGGCAAACATTCAGTACTTC
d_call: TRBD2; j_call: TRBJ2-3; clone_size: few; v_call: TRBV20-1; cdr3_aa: CSAEGTSGKSDTQYF; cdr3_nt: TGCAGTGCCGAGGGGACTAGCGGTAAATCAGATACGCAGTATTTT
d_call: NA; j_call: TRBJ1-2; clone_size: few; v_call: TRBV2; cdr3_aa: CASSEYWGYTF; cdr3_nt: TGTGCCAGCAGTGAATACTGGGGCTACACCTTC
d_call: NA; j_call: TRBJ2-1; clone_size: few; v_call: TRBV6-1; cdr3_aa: CASRRSSGTYNEQFF; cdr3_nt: TGTGCCAGCCGGCGGAGTAGCGGCACCTACAATGAGCAGTTCTTC
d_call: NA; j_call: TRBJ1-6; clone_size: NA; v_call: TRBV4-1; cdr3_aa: CASSQDRMYNSPLHF; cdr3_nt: TGCGCCAGCAGCCAAGACAGGATGTATAATTCACCCCTCCACTTT
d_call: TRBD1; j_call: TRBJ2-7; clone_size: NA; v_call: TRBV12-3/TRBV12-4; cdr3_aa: CASSNGTGVRYEQYF; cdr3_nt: TGTGCCAGCAGTAACGGGACAGGGGTTAGATACGAGCAGTACTTC
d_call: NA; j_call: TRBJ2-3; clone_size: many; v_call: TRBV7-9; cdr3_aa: CASSFATSRSTDTQYF; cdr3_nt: TGTGCCAGCAGCTTCGCTACTAGCAGGAGCACAGATACGCAGTATTTT
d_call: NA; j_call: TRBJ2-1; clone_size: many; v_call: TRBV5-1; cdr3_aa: CASSPQVGSYNEQFF; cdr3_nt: TGCGCCAGCAGCCCGCAGGTGGGCTCCTACAATGAGCAGTTCTTC
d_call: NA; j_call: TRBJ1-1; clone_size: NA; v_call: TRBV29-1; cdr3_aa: CSAVGQGVTEAFF; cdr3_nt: TGCAGCGCGGTAGGGCAAGGCGTCACTGAAGCTTTCTTT
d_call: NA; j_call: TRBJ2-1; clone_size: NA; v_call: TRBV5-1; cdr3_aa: CASSLLPGGNEQFF; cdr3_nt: TGCGCCAGCAGCTTGCTTCCGGGCGGGAATGAGCAGTTCTTC
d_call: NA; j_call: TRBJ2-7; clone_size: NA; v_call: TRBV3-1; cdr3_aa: CASSQNTNNYEQYF; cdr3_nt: TGTGCCAGCAGCCAAAACACAAACAACTACGAGCAGTACTTC
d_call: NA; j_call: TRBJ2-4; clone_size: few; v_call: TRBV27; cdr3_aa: CASSFSPNLPGPQATKNIQYF; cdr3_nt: TGTGCCAGCAGTTTCTCACCGAACCTCCCGGGCCCCCAGGCAACCAAAAACATTCAGTACTTC
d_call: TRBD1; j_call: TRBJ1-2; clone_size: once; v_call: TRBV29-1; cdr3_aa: CSVLGVGGVGYGYTF; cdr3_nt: TGCAGCGTCCTAGGGGTAGGGGGCGTCGGCTATGGCTACACCTTC
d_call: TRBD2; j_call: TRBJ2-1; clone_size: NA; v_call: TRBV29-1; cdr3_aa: CSVEGLVSPDNEQFF; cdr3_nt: TGCAGCGTCGAAGGACTAGTTTCTCCGGACAATGAGCAGTTCTTC